This is a list of T cell receptor beta chains from one sample in a study of shared clonotypes between healthy human individuals. Assay used: immunoSEQ multiplex PCR; TCRdb lists only in-frame clones, some missing. The sample includes about 710,000 clones, roughly 72% seen only once; the top ten take around 1.8%. Sequencing was performed on memory CD4+ T cells sorted from blood. These receptors all stem from a woman aged 25 to 45 in good health. Each CDR3 is given without its conserved first and last residue. Each record gives: clone size, CDR3 length, J gene, V gene, CDR3 protein. Rows give clone size only sometimes, using once, few, many, or a class for an expanded clone.

>NA|12|TRBJ1-5|TRBV29-1
SVRTGGSDQPQH
>NA|11|TRBJ2-5|TRBV4-1
ASSQTEGETQY
>few|12|TRBJ2-5|TRBV15
ATSRAAGSETQY
>NA|13|TRBJ2-7|TRBV28
ASRTGATSSYEQY
>once|12|TRBJ2-3|TRBV7-8
ASSIRWGPDTQY
>many|13|TRBJ1-1|TRBV14
ASSQGPWGATEAF
>few|10|TRBJ1-5|TRBV6-1
ASSERKQPQH
>NA|11|TRBJ1-2|TRBV28
ASSLSPVSGYT
>NA|14|TRBJ2-5|TRBV4-1
ASSPSFGSGVKTQY
>NA|15|TRBJ2-1|TRBV14
ASSHRRGQAHYNEQF
>NA|6|TRBJ2-7|TRBV29-1
SPSEQY
>few|12|TRBJ1-5|TRBV28
ASIPGRTNQPQH
>NA|9|TRBJ1-3|TRBV19
ASSTGNTIY
>NA|11|TRBJ2-1|TRBV7-9
ASSTTGFTEQF
>NA|9|TRBJ2-3|TRBV20-1
SARKIDTQY
>once|11|TRBJ2-7|TRBV18
ASSRDRYGEQY